The present TCR beta chain was sequenced within a study of chemoradiotherapy in HPV16-positive cancers. Findings and limits, study-wide: Only a couple of HPV16-positive patients supplied the functional HPV-specificity definition. Candidate HPV-specific clones and E7-related TCR motifs grew in tumor during treatment. HPV-responsive T-cell expansion during chemoradiotherapy was linked to improved recurrence-free survival in HPV16-positive patients.

This clone appeared a few times. The antigen remains undetermined. Repeated repertoire sampling spanned the course of chemoradiotherapy. Clones were sequenced by immunoSEQ multiplex PCR, and TCRdb holds only the in-frame ones, with some missing. The sample carries some 13,000 clones, about four fifths recorded once. This CDR3 is built from 16 residues. CDR1 and CDR2 (germline): SGHKS, YYEKEE (reference sequence). V was trimmed by 4 bases and J by 0 bases, leaving 11 bases between them. The sample was collected from a patient who underwent chemoradiotherapy. The V gene is TRBV5-5, the J gene TRBJ2-6; D remains ambiguous. The TCR originated in a human donor with HPV-associated anogenital cancer. CDR3 region: CASSTFGRSGANVLTF. The CDR3 coding sequence is TGTGCCAGCAGCACCTTCGGTCGCTCTGGGGCCAACGTCCTGACTTTC.